The rows below give T cell receptor beta chains drawn from one sample of a study of T-cell memory formation after mild COVID-19. TCRdb ran MiXCR on the 5' RACE reads and lists one entry per CDR3 protein. The sample shows roughly 340,000 distinct CDR3 sequences, approximately 22% of them seen only once. Sequenced: PBMCs or a T cell subset sorted from them (not recorded which). Every receptor here comes from a man between 18 and 35 years old who had mild COVID-19 (a few samples of this study predate the infection). Cell type and time point are not known. Each CDR3 is given with its conserved first and last residue. Each record gives: V gene, J gene, clone size, D gene, CDR3 protein, CDR3 DNA. The D gene is left open where the match is weak. A row's size may be missing; if present it is once, few, many or a size class.

V gene: TRBV28; J gene: TRBJ2-2; clone size: -; D gene: -; CDR3 protein: CASRKTANTGELFF; CDR3 DNA: TGTGCCAGCAGAAAGACAGCGAACACCGGGGAGCTGTTTTTT
V gene: TRBV20-1; J gene: TRBJ2-3; clone size: -; D gene: -; CDR3 protein: CSARDPLRGVGDTQYF; CDR3 DNA: TGCAGTGCTAGAGATCCCCTTAGAGGGGTGGGAGATACGCAGTATTTT
V gene: TRBV29-1; J gene: TRBJ2-1; clone size: -; D gene: TRBD2; CDR3 protein: CSLGGYNEQFF; CDR3 DNA: TGCAGCCTCGGGGGGTACAATGAGCAGTTCTTC
V gene: TRBV14; J gene: TRBJ2-3; clone size: -; D gene: TRBD2; CDR3 protein: CASSQEGGLAGGYVPRDTQYF; CDR3 DNA: TGTGCCAGCAGCCAAGAAGGCGGACTAGCGGGGGGATACGTCCCTCGAGATACGCAGTATTTT
V gene: TRBV20-1; J gene: TRBJ1-2; clone size: -; D gene: TRBD1; CDR3 protein: CSAGTGGATYGYTF; CDR3 DNA: TGCAGTGCAGGAACAGGGGGCGCGACCTATGGCTACACCTTC
V gene: TRBV10-3; J gene: TRBJ2-7; clone size: -; D gene: TRBD2; CDR3 protein: CAISESKTSGGYYEQYF; CDR3 DNA: TGTGCCATCAGTGAGTCTAAGACTAGCGGGGGGTACTACGAGCAGTACTTC
V gene: TRBV5-6; J gene: TRBJ2-1; clone size: -; D gene: -; CDR3 protein: CASSRRARNEQFF; CDR3 DNA: TGTGCCAGCAGCCGGCGTGCCCGGAATGAGCAGTTCTTC
V gene: TRBV4-1; J gene: TRBJ1-5; clone size: -; D gene: TRBD1; CDR3 protein: CASSHKTGDSNQPQHF; CDR3 DNA: TGCGCCAGCAGCCACAAGACAGGGGATAGCAATCAGCCCCAGCATTTT
V gene: TRBV2; J gene: TRBJ2-7; clone size: -; D gene: -; CDR3 protein: CASSETEQYF; CDR3 DNA: TGTGCCAGCAGTGAAACCGAGCAGTACTTC
V gene: TRBV9; J gene: TRBJ1-2; clone size: -; D gene: TRBD1; CDR3 protein: CASSVARGTDGYTF; CDR3 DNA: TGTGCCAGCAGCGTAGCCAGGGGGACCGATGGCTACACCTTC
V gene: TRBV7-9; J gene: TRBJ2-1; clone size: -; D gene: TRBD2; CDR3 protein: CASSSTGTSGGSSYNEQFF; CDR3 DNA: TGTGCCAGCAGCTCTACTGGGACTAGCGGGGGGAGCTCCTACAATGAGCAGTTCTTC
V gene: TRBV29-1; J gene: TRBJ2-3; clone size: -; D gene: TRBD2; CDR3 protein: CSVEDPGASGNRVTDTQYF; CDR3 DNA: TGCAGCGTTGAAGACCCCGGGGCTAGCGGAAATAGAGTCACAGATACGCAGTATTTT
V gene: TRBV5-1; J gene: TRBJ2-3; clone size: many; D gene: TRBD1; CDR3 protein: CASSPDRGKDTQYF; CDR3 DNA: TGCGCCAGCAGCCCGGACAGGGGGAAAGATACGCAGTATTTT
V gene: TRBV27; J gene: TRBJ1-5; clone size: many; D gene: -; CDR3 protein: CASSSGQPSYQPQHF; CDR3 DNA: TGTGCCAGCAGTTCGGGGCAGCCATCCTATCAGCCCCAGCATTTT
V gene: TRBV4-2; J gene: TRBJ2-3; clone size: -; D gene: -; CDR3 protein: CASSQGLYTDTQYF; CDR3 DNA: TGTGCCAGCAGCCAAGGACTTTACACAGATACGCAGTATTTT
V gene: TRBV7-9; J gene: TRBJ2-7; clone size: few; D gene: -; CDR3 protein: CASSMAGNSYEQYF; CDR3 DNA: TGTGCCAGCAGCATGGCGGGCAATTCCTACGAGCAGTACTTC
V gene: TRBV11-2; J gene: TRBJ2-7; clone size: -; D gene: -; CDR3 protein: CASTTIRGLRTEQYF; CDR3 DNA: TGTGCCAGCACCACGATCCGGGGTTTAAGGACCGAGCAGTACTTC
V gene: TRBV10-2; J gene: TRBJ1-2; clone size: few; D gene: TRBD1; CDR3 protein: CASAPGTGSDYGYTF; CDR3 DNA: TGCGCCAGCGCTCCCGGGACAGGGTCCGACTATGGCTACACCTTC
V gene: TRBV4-1; J gene: TRBJ2-1; clone size: -; D gene: -; CDR3 protein: CASSQDRGSYNEQFF; CDR3 DNA: TGCGCCAGCAGCCAAGACAGGGGCTCCTACAATGAGCAGTTCTTC
V gene: TRBV20-1; J gene: TRBJ1-4; clone size: few; D gene: -; CDR3 protein: CSASSSRGLFTNEKLFF; CDR3 DNA: TGCAGTGCTAGTTCCAGCCGGGGGCTGTTCACTAATGAAAAACTGTTTTTT
V gene: TRBV4-2; J gene: TRBJ1-2; clone size: -; D gene: TRBD1; CDR3 protein: CASSQPPWAGGANYGYTF; CDR3 DNA: TGTGCCAGCAGCCAACCTCCCTGGGCAGGGGGTGCGAACTATGGCTACACCTTC
V gene: TRBV5-1; J gene: TRBJ2-5; clone size: many; D gene: -; CDR3 protein: CASSGQGQETQYF; CDR3 DNA: TGCGCCAGCAGTGGGCAGGGACAAGAGACCCAGTACTTC
V gene: TRBV4-1; J gene: TRBJ1-5; clone size: few; D gene: -; CDR3 protein: CASSQEPDISTQHF; CDR3 DNA: TGCGCCAGCAGCCAAGAGCCCGACATCTCGACCCAGCATTTT
V gene: TRBV12-3/TRBV12-4; J gene: TRBJ2-3; clone size: -; D gene: TRBD1; CDR3 protein: CASTPGQGADTQYF; CDR3 DNA: TGTGCCAGCACCCCCGGACAGGGGGCTGATACGCAGTATTTT
V gene: TRBV9; J gene: TRBJ2-3; clone size: few; D gene: TRBD2; CDR3 protein: CASSVGGLAATDTQYF; CDR3 DNA: TGTGCCAGCAGCGTGGGGGGACTAGCGGCCACAGATACGCAGTATTTT
V gene: TRBV20-1; J gene: TRBJ1-6; clone size: -; D gene: -; CDR3 protein: CSAKAAGFHNSPLHF; CDR3 DNA: TGCAGTGCCAAAGCGGCAGGGTTCCATAATTCACCCCTCCACTTT
V gene: TRBV7-2; J gene: TRBJ2-3; clone size: -; D gene: TRBD2; CDR3 protein: CASSKPLAGGLDTQYF; CDR3 DNA: TGTGCCAGCAGCAAACCCCTAGCGGGGGGGCTAGATACGCAGTATTTT
V gene: TRBV24-1; J gene: TRBJ2-1; clone size: many; D gene: -; CDR3 protein: CATSERGWSNEQFF; CDR3 DNA: TGTGCCACCAGTGAAAGGGGATGGTCCAATGAGCAGTTCTTC
V gene: TRBV5-1; J gene: TRBJ1-2; clone size: -; D gene: -; CDR3 protein: CASSLSTAGYGYTF; CDR3 DNA: TGCGCCAGCAGCTTGTCAACAGCGGGGTATGGCTACACCTTC
V gene: TRBV7-8; J gene: TRBJ1-5; clone size: -; D gene: -; CDR3 protein: CASSLSQYQPQHF; CDR3 DNA: TGTGCCAGCAGCTTATCTCAGTATCAGCCCCAGCATTTT
V gene: TRBV4-1; J gene: TRBJ1-2; clone size: -; D gene: -; CDR3 protein: CASRGFPRGALDYGYTF; CDR3 DNA: TGCGCCAGCAGAGGGTTCCCGAGGGGGGCGTTGGACTATGGCTACACCTTC
V gene: TRBV20-1; J gene: TRBJ2-2; clone size: few; D gene: -; CDR3 protein: CSAGYTGELFF; CDR3 DNA: TGCAGTGCCGGCTACACCGGGGAGCTGTTTTTT
V gene: TRBV6-6; J gene: TRBJ2-5; clone size: -; D gene: -; CDR3 protein: CASSYSLEGGQETQYF; CDR3 DNA: TGTGCCAGCAGTTACAGCTTAGAGGGGGGCCAAGAGACCCAGTACTTC